The entry below gives a single T cell receptor beta chain sequence along with its context. The data stem from a study of shared clonotypes between healthy human individuals. Donors, without exception, were Caucasian adults residing in Nashville, Tennessee. Using immunoSEQ multiplex PCR, the repertoire was profiled, and TCRdb retains in-frame clones only, with some absent. The data contain about 1.4 million clones, roughly 96% of them seen just once; the ten biggest clones take up roughly 1.2%. The CDR3 totals 14 residues. V lost 6 bases, J lost 1 base, and 5 bases stayed unmatched. In germline, CDR1 is SNHLY, CDR2 FYNNEI.

The V gene is TRBV2, the J gene TRBJ1-2; 7 bases map to TRBD1. The receptor comes from a man aged 25 to 40 in good health. The sequencing input was naive CD4+ T cells sorted from blood. Subset denoted: CD45RA+ positively selected. CDR3 sequence reads: CASRDRDSNYGYTF. The CDR3 nucleotides are TGTGCCAGCAGAGACAGGGATAGTAACTATGGCTACACCTTC.